Each of the 25 T cell receptor beta chains below was sequenced from the same sample in a study of cytomegalovirus exposure and HLA in healthy donors. The PCR had 60 Vbeta and 13 Jbeta primers. The repertoire was sequenced with immunoSEQ multiplex PCR; TCRdb's copy has only in-frame clones and lacks some. This table holds some 170,000 clones, roughly nine tenths found once. Sequences were obtained from PBMCs. These receptors were collected from a woman in her twenties or thirties in good health and CMV-seronegative.

In this sample, this clone turned up a few times. This rearrangement joins TRBV5-1 to TRBJ1-1; unclear D gene. V was clipped by 4 bases and J by 1 base, with 8 bases between them. This CDR3 is 13 amino acids long. Germline V gene lookup returns CDR1 SGHRS and CDR2 YFSETQ. The DNA for the CDR3 is TGCGCCAGCAGCCCCCGGGGGAACACTGAAGCTTTCTTT. This sequence encodes CASSPRGNTEAFF.

V is TRBV19 and J is TRBJ2-2, with TRBD1 matching 9 bases. Germline CDR1 and CDR2: LNHDA and SQIVND (reference sequence). V was clipped by 7 bases and J by 2 bases; unmatched bases: 8. The length of the CDR3 is 16 residues. This chain's CDR3 is CASTRRDRVNTGELFF. The CDR3, as DNA: TGTGCCAGTACCAGGAGGGACAGGGTTAACACCGGGGAGCTGTTTTTT.

The chain couples TRBV7-8 to TRBJ1-1; 7 bases are shared with TRBD1. The CDR3 contains 12 residues. The V gene's germline CDR1 is SGHVS and CDR2 FQNEAQ. With V trimmed by 5 bases and J by 4 bases, 1 base remained unmatched. The CDR3, as DNA: TGTGCCAGCAGCCCAGGGGGCACTGAAGCTTTCTTT. It yields the protein CASSPGGTEAFF.

The CDR3 region is CASSLEGGPETQYF. The CDR3 nucleotides read TGTGCCAGCAGCTTGGAGGGGGGGCCGGAGACCCAGTACTTC. The chain has TRBV5-8 and TRBJ2-5, with D perhaps matching TRBD2 (7 bases). Germline V gene data show CDR1 as SGHTS and CDR2 as YDEGEE. V was clipped by 0 bases and J by 5 bases, with 11 bases between them. This CDR3 contains 14 residues.

This chain links TRBV5-1 with TRBJ2-1; 8 positions agree with TRBD2. Germline V gene data show CDR1 as SGHRS and CDR2 as YFSETQ. The CDR3 has 16 amino acids. The trim removed 4 bases at V and 2 bases at J, leaving 8 bases unmatched. For the CDR3, the DNA is TGCGCCAGCAGCCCCCAAACTAGCGGTGCCTACAATGAGCAGTTCTTC. Translated, it gives CASSPQTSGAYNEQFF.

CDR3 loop: CASSITGQPHSNQPQHF. The CDR3 DNA reads TGTGCCAGTAGTATAACCGGACAGCCCCATAGCAATCAGCCCCAGCATTTT. The chain has TRBV19 and TRBJ1-5; D might be TRBD1 (6 bases). CDR3 length: 17 residues. The germline V and J ends were trimmed by 2 bases and 0 bases, with 14 bases remaining between them. The V gene's germline CDR1 is LNHDA and CDR2 SQIVND (reference sequence). The full variable domain, rest sourced from reference TRBV19 and TRBJ1-5, is DGGITQSPKYLFRKEGQNVTLSCEQNLNHDAMYWYRQDPGQGLRLIYYSQIVNDFQKGDIAEGYSVSREKKESFPLTVTSAQKNPTAFYLCASSITGQPHSNQPQHFGDGTRLSIL.

The J gene is TRBJ1-4, the V gene TRBV2; no clear D gene. CDR3 size: 13 residues. Trimming took off 6 bases at V and 14 bases at J, with 19 bases between the two ends. The germline gives CDR1 SNHLY, CDR2 FYNNEI. The CDR3 loop is CASRGYGAGSLFF. The CDR3 DNA reads TGTGCCAGCAGAGGATACGGCGCCGGGAGTCTGTTTTTT.

The V and J genes are TRBV5-5 and TRBJ2-6; maybe TRBD1 (5 bases). Germline V gene sequence: CDR1 SGHKS, CDR2 YYEKEE (reference sequence). The CDR3 has 14 residues. The ends were cut back, 7 bases at V and 0 bases at J, with 8 bases in the middle. CDR3 DNA: TGTGCCAGCGGCCAGGGCTCTGGGGCCAACGTCCTGACTTTC. Translated, it gives CASGQGSGANVLTF.

Details on this clone: Distinct nucleotide sequences in the sample also encode this CDR3. The chain carries TRBV7-2 and TRBJ2-7; TRBD2 might be the D (5 bases). V lost 5 bases to trimming and J lost 7 bases, with 18 bases between them. The CDR3 is made up of 14 amino acids. CDR1 and CDR2 from the germline V gene are SGHTA and FQGNSA. DNA of the CDR3: TGTGCCAGCAGCCTAACGGGGTTGGTAGGGGAGCAGTACTTC. It yields the protein CASSLTGLVGEQYF.

The rearrangement joins TRBV4-3 to TRBJ1-1, with 7 bases lining up with TRBD1. The CDR3 covers 16 residues. V trimming: 1 base; J trimming: 1 base; junction bases outside the gene matches: 6. The V gene's germline CDR1 is LGHNA and CDR2 YSLEER. CDR3 residues: CASSQATGWGNTEAFF. Here the CDR3 DNA reads TGCGCCAGCAGCCAAGCGACAGGGTGGGGGAACACTGAAGCTTTCTTT.

Only a few counts were recorded for this clone. This rearrangement joins TRBV27 to TRBJ2-7; 12 bases align to TRBD2. The CDR3 is made up of 17 amino acids. V dropped 4 bases and J dropped 3; count of bases not matched to a gene: 10. Per the germline V gene, CDR1 is MNHEY and CDR2 is SMNVEV (reference sequence). CDR3 sequence reads: CASSSGLAGGGGYEQYF. The CDR3 nucleotides read TGTGCCAGCAGTTCGGGACTAGCGGGCGGAGGAGGCTACGAGCAGTACTTC.

This sequence joins TRBV29-1 and TRBJ1-2, with TRBD1 matching 10 bases. Germline CDR1 and CDR2: SQVTM and ANQGSEA. V lost 6 bases, J lost 3 bases, and 4 bases stayed unmatched. The CDR3 sequence is 13 residues long. The CDR3 here is CSVVGTGDYGYTF. The DNA of the CDR3 is TGCAGCGTCGTCGGGACAGGGGACTATGGCTACACCTTC.

The chain employs TRBV27 and TRBJ1-5, with D perhaps TRBD1 (5 bases). This CDR3 region has 14 residues. Germline CDR1 reads MNHEY; CDR2 reads SMNVEV (reference sequence). The V end lost 5 bases, the J end lost 2 bases, and 10 bases lay between the germline ends. The DNA of the CDR3 is TGTGCCAGCAGTCCTGGGGCGGGCAATCAGCCCCAGCATTTT. Its protein product is CASSPGAGNQPQHF.

The J gene is TRBJ1-2, the V gene TRBV5-5, with a weak D call TRBD1 (6 bases). This CDR3 has 12 amino acids. The germline CDR1 and CDR2 sequences are SGHKS and YYEKEE (reference sequence). Trimming shortened V by 4 bases and J by 5 bases, and 9 bases separated the two germline ends. CDR3 residues: CASSITGYGYTF. The DNA for the CDR3 is TGTGCCAGCAGCATAACAGGGTATGGCTACACCTTC.

The chain has TRBV5-4 and TRBJ1-2; D call uncertain. CDR1 is SGHNT, CDR2 YYREEE, per germline (reference sequence). CDR3 length equals 12 residues. V was clipped by 7 bases and J by 5 bases, with 12 bases between them. The CDR3 coding sequence is TGTGCCAGCGCCGGGTCCTCTTATGGCTACACCTTC. Protein product: CASAGSSYGYTF.

This chain joins TRBV30 and TRBJ2-5; D gene uncertain. The DNA end is a closer match to TRBJ2-7, so the J assignment may be wrong. This CDR3 has 16 amino acids. Germline CDR1 is GTSNPN and CDR2 is SVGIG (reference sequence). As DNA, the CDR3 is TGTGCCTGGACAGCTATACATGACACCTACTCCTACGAGCAGTACTTC. This gives the protein CAWTAIHDTYSYEQYF.

The gene calls are TRBV6-5 and TRBJ2-3; 7 bases align to TRBD2. The V gene's germline CDR1 is MNHEY and CDR2 SVGAGI. V gave up 7 bases and J gave up 0 bases; unmatched junction bases: 7. CDR3 length equals 15 residues. CDR3 DNA: TGTGCCAGCACCCGAACTAGCGCTAGCACAGATACGCAGTATTTT. Its protein product is CASTRTSASTDTQYF.

This clone has just a few counts. This chain uses TRBV12-5 with TRBJ2-2, with 7 bases matching TRBD1. This CDR3 is 16 amino acids long. The germline V gene has CDR1 LGHNT and CDR2 FRNRAP. After removal of 1 base from V and 4 bases from J, the junction contained 6 bases not matched to a gene. The CDR3 nucleotides read TGTGCTAGTGGTTTGGGTCGTAGACAGGGCACCGGGGAGCTGTTTTTT. Its translation is CASGLGRRQGTGELFF.

The genes are TRBV5-1 and TRBJ2-5; the D is unclear. The germline V gene has CDR1 SGHRS and CDR2 YFSETQ. V lost 3 bases and J lost 2, with 14 bases in between. This CDR3 has 15 residues. CDR3 DNA sequence: TGCGCCAGCAGCTCATTCCCCGGGTCACAAGAGACCCAGTACTTC. Residues: CASSSFPGSQETQYF.

This clone was recorded only once. The junction shows a germline mismatch at one end, possibly a read error. The rearrangement uses TRBV6-5 and TRBJ1-1, with TRBD1 matching 9 bases. Germline V lookup: CDR1 MNHEY, CDR2 SVGAGI. The CDR3 runs 16 residues. This CDR3 reads CAGSYSAQGARGEAFF. CDR3 in DNA: TGTGCCGGCAGTTACTCAGCACAGGGGGCGCGGGGTGAAGCTTTCTTT.

The chain recombines TRBV28 with TRBJ2-7; tentative D call: TRBD1 (5 bases). This CDR3 has 11 amino acids. Between the trimmed V and J ends, which lost 3 bases and 8 bases, there was a span of 8 bases. The germline gives CDR1 MDHEN, CDR2 SYDVKM. CDR3 coding DNA: TGTGCCAGCAGTTTGGGGCGTAAGCAGTACTTC. Protein: CASSLGRKQYF.

CDR3 coding DNA: TGCGCCAGCAGCCAAGATCCACGAGCATCTGTAGAAAAACTGTTTTTT. As protein: CASSQDPRASVEKLFF. The genes are TRBV4-3 and TRBJ1-4, with no clear D. There are 16 residues in the CDR3. V was pared by 0 bases and J by 8 bases, with 16 bases between. Germline values: CDR1 LGHNA, CDR2 YSLEER.

The V and J genes are TRBV7-8 and TRBJ2-7, with 9 bases identical to TRBD1. V trimming: 5 bases; J trimming: 6 bases; junction bases outside the gene matches: 11. The CDR3 length is 15 residues. The germline V gene encodes CDR1 SGHVS and CDR2 FQNEAQ. CDR3 nucleotides: TGTGCCAGCAGCCGACGACAGGGGGAGATCGGCGAGCAGTACTTC. Amino acid sequence: CASSRRQGEIGEQYF.

The chain employs TRBV4-2 and TRBJ2-7; D is unclear. This CDR3 spans 15 amino acids. V dropped 0 bases and J dropped 0 bases, with 9 bases sitting between them. Germline V CDR1 and CDR2: LGHNA, YNFKEQ. CDR3 nucleotide sequence: TGTGCCAGCAGCCAAGAAGGCAGAGGCTCCTACGAGCAGTACTTC. Its translation is CASSQEGRGSYEQYF.

This chain links TRBV21-1 with TRBJ2-7; the table's D call, TRBD2, was not checked against the DNA. TRBV21-1 is deemed a pseudogene. This CDR3 contains 15 residues. In DNA form, the CDR3 reads TGTGCCAGCAGAATCCCGGGACTAGGAGCGTACGAGCAGTACTTC. Translating gives CASRIPGLGAYEQYF.